The 27 T cell receptor beta chains below come from one sample, sequenced in a study of blood T cell repertoires in COVID-19. Using immunoSEQ multiplex PCR, the repertoire was profiled, and TCRdb retains in-frame clones only, with some absent. The data show approximately 350,000 clones, more than 75% seen once. The sample was peripheral blood. The receptors derive from a woman aged 50 to 60 with COVID-19, enrolled during active disease.

This clone has a single count. The chain couples TRBV7-6 to TRBJ1-5; the D gene is possibly TRBD1 (6 bases). The CDR3 loop spans 15 amino acids. The V end was cut by 1 base, the J end by 7 bases, with 14 bases between. From germline, CDR1 is SGHVS and CDR2 FNYEAQ. CDR3 DNA: TGTGCCAGCAGCTTAGGCCCCCGGGGGGCCCAGCCCCAGCATTTT. Protein product: CASSLGPRGAQPQHF. Supplemented by reference TRBV7-6 and TRBJ1-5, the full variable domain reads GAGVSQSPRYKVTKRGQDVALRCDPISGHVSLYWYRQALGQGPEFLTYFNYEAQQDKSGLPNDRFSAERPEGSISTLTIQRTEQRDSAMYRCASSLGPRGAQPQHFGDGTRLSIL.

Worth noting for this clone: Other DNA sequences of this sample code for an identical CDR3. This CDR3 is CASSRTSGRAGETQYF. CDR3 in DNA: TGTGCCAGTAGTAGGACTAGCGGGAGGGCCGGAGAGACCCAGTACTTC. J is TRBJ2-5 and V is TRBV19; 15 nucleotides agree with TRBD2. Germline values: CDR1 LNHDA, CDR2 SQIVND (reference sequence). After removal of 4 bases from V and 4 bases from J, the junction contained 4 bases not matched to a gene. The CDR3 is 16 residues long.

V is TRBV4-3 and J is TRBJ2-1; 10 nucleotides agree with TRBD1. V trimming: 0 bases; J trimming: 2 bases; junction bases outside the gene matches: 1. CDR1 LGHNA and CDR2 YSLEER come from the germline V gene. The CDR3 length is 16 residues. This CDR3 reads CASSQDGQGAYNEQFF. The CDR3 DNA follows: TGCGCCAGCAGCCAAGATGGACAGGGGGCCTACAATGAGCAGTTCTTC.

This rearrangement joins TRBV6-6 to TRBJ2-3; TRBD1 aligns across 7 bases. The trim removed 0 bases at V and 1 base at J, leaving 1 base unmatched. CDR1 is MNHNY and CDR2 is SVGAGI in the germline V gene (reference sequence). The length of the CDR3 is 15 residues. CDR3 sequence (DNA): TGTGCCAGCAGTTACTCGGGACAGCGCACAGATACGCAGTATTTT. It translates to CASSYSGQRTDTQYF.

The chain links TRBV4-2 to TRBJ1-2; D uncertain. This CDR3 spans 12 amino acids. CDR1 is LGHNA and CDR2 is YNFKEQ in the germline V gene. The V end lost 4 bases, the J end lost 3 bases, and 6 bases lay between the germline ends. The CDR3 spells CASSLSDYGYTF. The CDR3, as DNA: TGTGCCAGCAGCCTCTCGGACTATGGCTACACCTTC.

This clone was recorded only once. The chain couples TRBV12-5 to TRBJ2-1, with 7 bases identical to TRBD1. This CDR3 spans 19 amino acids. Looked up from germline, CDR1 is LGHNT and CDR2 is FRNRAP. After removal of 0 bases from V and 7 bases from J, the junction contained 18 bases not matched to a gene. CDR3 DNA sequence: TGTGCTAGTGGTTTGGTATCTTCGACAGGGAAGTTTACGGGGAATGAGCAGTTCTTC. This encodes CASGLVSSTGKFTGNEQFF. Full variable domain (rest looked up from reference TRBV12-5 and TRBJ2-1): DARVTQTPRHKVTEMGQEVTMRCQPILGHNTVFWYRQTMMQGLELLAYFRNRAPLDDSGMPKDRFSAEMPDATLATLKIQPSEPRDSAVYFCASGLVSSTGKFTGNEQFFGPGTRLTVL.

This chain links TRBV19 with TRBJ2-1, with 14 bases aligning to TRBD2. This CDR3 region has 12 residues. CDR1 and CDR2 (germline): LNHDA, SQIVND (reference sequence). V lost 9 bases to trimming and J lost 9 bases; unmatched junction nucleotides: 1. CDR3 region: CASGLAGGEQFF. For the CDR3, the DNA is TGTGCCAGCGGACTAGCGGGAGGTGAGCAGTTCTTC.

V and J are TRBV6-5 and TRBJ2-2; 7 nucleotides line up with TRBD2. Germline V gives CDR1 MNHEY, CDR2 SVGAGI. CDR3 length equals 15 residues. Germline trimming cut 6 bases from V and 2 bases from J; bases unmatched to any gene: 6. The CDR3: CASRYREDNTGELFF. The CDR3 nucleotides are TGTGCCAGCAGATATCGGGAGGACAACACCGGGGAGCTGTTTTTT.

The chain recombines TRBV3-1 (or the pseudogene TRBV3-2) with TRBJ2-7; perhaps TRBD1 as D (6 bases). The CDR3 loop spans 16 amino acids. Germline V lookup: CDR1 LGHDT, CDR2 YNNKEL (reference sequence). V gave up 2 bases and J gave up 4 bases, with 18 bases separating them. The CDR3 reads CASSQRASTGTYEQYF. The CDR3 region has the DNA TGTGCCAGCAGCCAACGGGCTTCCACAGGGACATACGAGCAGTACTTC.

The rearrangement uses TRBV10-2 and TRBJ1-5; 12 bases agree with TRBD1. There are 16 residues in the CDR3. In germline, CDR1 is WSHSY, CDR2 SAAADI. J gave up 6 bases and V 8 bases, and 11 bases lay outside the gene matches. CDR3 sequence reads: CASGKPGQGAIQPQHF. CDR3 DNA: TGCGCCAGCGGAAAACCGGGACAGGGGGCGATTCAGCCCCAGCATTTT.

This chain connects TRBV4-1 to TRBJ2-7, with D perhaps matching TRBD2 (5 bases). Between the trimmed V and J ends, which lost 3 bases and 2 bases, there was a span of 11 bases. Germline V gene lookup returns CDR1 MGHRA and CDR2 YSYEKL. This CDR3 contains 14 residues. The CDR3 spells CASSHFDGAYEQYF. CDR3 nucleotide sequence: TGCGCCAGCAGCCATTTTGACGGGGCCTACGAGCAGTACTTC.

This chain links TRBV11-2 with TRBJ2-3; tentative D call: TRBD2 (5 bases). The germline V gene encodes CDR1 SGHAT and CDR2 FQNNGV. The CDR3 contains 14 residues. With 8 bases removed from V and 2 bases from J, the gap between germline ends came to 14 bases. The chain's CDR3 is CASGRGRSTDTQYF. The CDR3 DNA sequence: TGTGCCAGCGGACGAGGGCGATCCACAGATACGCAGTATTTT.

As for this clone: Other DNA sequences in this sample translate to the same CDR3. This sequence joins TRBV4-2 and TRBJ1-5, with D perhaps TRBD1 (5 bases). With 0 bases removed from V and 0 bases from J, the gap between germline ends came to 6 bases. The CDR3 spans 15 residues. Germline loops: CDR1 LGHNA, CDR2 YNFKEQ. CDR3 region: CASSQDRGSNQPQHF. The CDR3 region has the DNA TGTGCCAGCAGCCAAGATAGGGGTAGCAATCAGCCCCAGCATTTT.

The table lists this clone with a few counts. This chain uses TRBV9 with TRBJ1-3, with D uncertain. This CDR3 spans 14 amino acids. The germline gives CDR1 SGDLS, CDR2 YYNGEE. The ends were cut back, 0 bases at V and 3 bases at J, with 7 bases in the middle. The CDR3 sequence is CASSVGAVGNTIYF. DNA for the CDR3: TGTGCCAGCAGCGTAGGGGCAGTTGGAAACACCATATATTTT.

The CDR3 DNA follows: TGTGCCAGCAGCACTAAGGAGCGACCGAACACCGGGGAGCTGTTTTTT. Translation: CASSTKERPNTGELFF. This rearrangement joins TRBV5-4 to TRBJ2-2; the D is unclear. Looked up from germline, CDR1 is SGHNT and CDR2 is YYREEE (reference sequence). The CDR3 has 16 residues. The V end was cut by 4 bases, the J end by 0 bases, with 13 bases between.

The rearrangement uses TRBV5-1 and TRBJ2-3; D is undetermined. This CDR3 comprises 17 residues. Trimming cost V 0 bases and J 1 base, with 15 bases left between them. Germline V gene lookup returns CDR1 SGHRS and CDR2 YFSETQ. CDR3 sequence: CASSLDFRPRGTDTQYF. As DNA, the CDR3 is TGCGCCAGCAGCTTGGACTTTCGGCCCCGGGGCACAGATACGCAGTATTTT. The whole variable domain, remainder taken from reference TRBV5-1 and TRBJ2-3, is KAGVTQTPRYLIKTRGQQVTLSCSPISGHRSVSWYQQTPGQGLQFLFEYFSETQRNKGNFPGRFSGRQFSNSRSEMNVSTLELGDSALYLCASSLDFRPRGTDTQYFGPGTRLTVL.

This clone was recorded once. The J gene is TRBJ1-1, the V gene TRBV11-2; 8 nucleotides align to TRBD1. V lost 5 bases, J lost 3 bases, and 11 bases stayed unmatched. The CDR3 consists of 16 residues. Germline V gene lookup returns CDR1 SGHAT and CDR2 FQNNGV. The CDR3 DNA is TGTGCCAGCAGCCTCTTACAGGGGGAGGGGTACACTGAAGCTTTCTTT. Its protein product is CASSLLQGEGYTEAFF.

This clone was seen a single time. The rearrangement joins TRBV4-1 to TRBJ2-6, with D possibly matching TRBD1 (6 bases). Trimming removed 6 bases from V and 3 bases from J, with 21 bases in between. This CDR3 comprises 18 residues. CDR1 and CDR2 from the germline V gene are MGHRA and YSYEKL. This chain's CDR3 is CASRAPGRGRGGANVLTF. CDR3 nucleotide sequence: TGCGCCAGCAGAGCCCCAGGCAGGGGAAGGGGTGGGGCCAACGTCCTGACTTTC.

On this clone: Other nucleotide sequences from this sample produce the same CDR3. The chain joins TRBV7-9 to TRBJ1-3; D unclear. V lost 5 bases and J 4 bases, leaving 6 bases between the germline ends. The CDR3 has 12 amino acids. The germline CDR1 and CDR2 sequences are SEHNR and FQNEAQ (reference sequence). CDR3 sequence: CASSPGGNTIYF. In nucleotides, the CDR3 is TGTGCCAGCAGCCCGGGGGGAAACACCATATATTTT.

The chain carries TRBV7-6 and TRBJ2-7; 9 bases fit TRBD2. Germline V gene lookup returns CDR1 SGHVS and CDR2 FNYEAQ. The CDR3 loop spans 16 amino acids. Trimming at V came to 3 bases and at J to 2 bases, leaving 8 bases not matched to a gene. CDR3 sequence (DNA): TGTGCCAGCAGCTTCCCGACTAGCGGAGGCACCTACGAGCAGTACTTC. It translates to CASSFPTSGGTYEQYF.

This chain uses TRBV18 with TRBJ1-1; D ambiguous. Germline loops: CDR1 KGHSH, CDR2 LQKENI. V was pared by 10 bases and J by 0 bases, with 12 bases between. The CDR3 consists of 13 residues. The CDR3 spells CAIRRSMNTEAFF. The CDR3 nucleotides read TGTGCCATACGCAGGTCGATGAACACTGAAGCTTTCTTT.

The V and J genes are TRBV6-4 and TRBJ1-2; the D gene is possibly TRBD1 (5 bases). The V gene lost 0 bases and the J gene lost 7 bases, with 18 bases spanning the gap. This CDR3 spans 16 amino acids. CDR1 MRHNA and CDR2 SNTAGT come from the germline V gene. CDR3 sequence (DNA): TGTGCCAGCAGTGACTCGATTTTAGGGGATCTTGGTGGCTACACCTTC. Translated: CASSDSILGDLGGYTF.

This chain uses TRBV6-6 with TRBJ1-3; D is ambiguous. This CDR3 spans 14 amino acids. V lost 4 bases and J lost 2, with 9 bases in between. Per germline, CDR1 MNHNY and CDR2 SVGAGI (reference sequence). CDR3 amino acids: CASSFEEAGNTIYF. CDR3 sequence (DNA): TGTGCCAGCAGTTTTGAAGAGGCTGGAAACACCATATATTTT.

The gene calls are TRBV3-1 (or the pseudogene TRBV3-2) and TRBJ1-2; 9 bases agree with TRBD1. V was pared by 1 base and J by 2 bases, with 8 bases of the junction left unmatched. This CDR3 has 17 amino acids. Germline values: CDR1 LGHDT, CDR2 YNNKEL (reference sequence). CDR3 amino acids: CASSQAPYRGPNYGYTF. The DNA for the CDR3 is TGTGCCAGCAGCCAAGCGCCCTACAGGGGGCCAAACTATGGCTACACCTTC.

The chain joins TRBV7-8 to TRBJ2-2; 7 bases line up with TRBD1. Germline trimming cut 7 bases from V and 2 bases from J; bases unmatched to any gene: 4. Germline V lookup: CDR1 SGHVS, CDR2 FQNEAQ. The length of the CDR3 is 14 residues. CDR3 nucleotides: TGTGCCAGCATCAAAGGGGGCAACACCGGGGAGCTGTTTTTT. Residues: CASIKGGNTGELFF.

CDR3 bases: TGTGCCAGCTCACCACCGCAGTATAGCACTGGGGCCAACGTCCTGACTTTC. Translating gives CASSPPQYSTGANVLTF. The rearrangement uses TRBV18 and TRBJ2-6, with D unresolved. This CDR3 is 17 amino acids long. V shed 0 bases and J shed 2 bases, with 11 bases lying between them. Per the germline V gene, CDR1 is KGHSH and CDR2 is LQKENI.

The rearrangement uses TRBV10-3 and TRBJ2-5; 9 nucleotides agree with TRBD1. Trimming cost V 5 bases and J 2 bases; bases outside gene matches: 9. CDR1 is ENHRY and CDR2 is SYGVKD in the germline V gene. The CDR3 is made up of 16 amino acids. The CDR3, as DNA: TGTGCCATCAGTCCCGGGACAGGGATCTTTCAAGAGACCCAGTACTTC. This sequence encodes CAISPGTGIFQETQYF.